This T cell receptor beta chain was obtained from a study of cytomegalovirus exposure and HLA in healthy donors. Study-level results: Later work found that TCR association rates differed between HLA loci; DRB1 had the most and HLA-C the fewest. Analyzed later, most CMV-associated TCR beta chains appeared HLA-restricted. Presence/absence analyses assumed roughly uniform sequencing depth across donors, which may not hold.

A multiplex PCR was run with 60 Vbeta primers and 13 Jbeta primers. Original processing notes: Among the unique TCR beta chains that a later analysis counted, about 85 million in all, 9.5 million to 11 million were shared. Libraries were prepared by immunoSEQ multiplex PCR; TCRdb keeps only in-frame clonotypes and omits some of them. D and trimming come from the DNA, and the V and J calls and clone size come from that table. The table has about 200,000 clones, over 75% seen once. Germline V lookup: CDR1 LNHDA, CDR2 SQIVND (reference sequence). The V segment lost 3 bases and the J segment 5 bases; nucleotides outside the gene matches: 6. This CDR3 contains 16 residues. As concerns this clone: The antigen is unknown.

The origin of this receptor is a woman aged 25 to 39 in good health and CMV-seronegative. V usage is TRBV19 and J usage is TRBJ1-4, with 10 bases aligning to TRBD1. The sample taken for sequencing was PBMCs. CDR3 region: CASSIPGQGPNEKLFF. For the CDR3, the DNA is TGTGCCAGTAGTATTCCGGGACAGGGGCCGAATGAAAAACTGTTTTTT.